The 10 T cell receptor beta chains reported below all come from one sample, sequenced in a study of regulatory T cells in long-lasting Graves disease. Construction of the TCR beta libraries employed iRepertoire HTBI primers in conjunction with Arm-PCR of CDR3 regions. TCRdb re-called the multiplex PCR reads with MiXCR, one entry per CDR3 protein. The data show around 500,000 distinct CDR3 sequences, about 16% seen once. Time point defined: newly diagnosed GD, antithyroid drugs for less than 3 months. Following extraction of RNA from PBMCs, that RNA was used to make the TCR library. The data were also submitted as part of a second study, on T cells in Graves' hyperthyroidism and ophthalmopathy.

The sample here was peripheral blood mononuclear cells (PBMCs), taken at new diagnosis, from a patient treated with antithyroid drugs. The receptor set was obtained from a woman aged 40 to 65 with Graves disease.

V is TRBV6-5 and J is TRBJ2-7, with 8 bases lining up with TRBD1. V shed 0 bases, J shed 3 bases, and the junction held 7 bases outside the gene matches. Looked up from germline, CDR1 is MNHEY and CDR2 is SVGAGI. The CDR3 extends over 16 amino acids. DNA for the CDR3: TGTGCCAGCAGTTACTCGAATGTAGGGACAGGCTACGAGCAGTACTTC. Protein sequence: CASSYSNVGTGYEQYF.

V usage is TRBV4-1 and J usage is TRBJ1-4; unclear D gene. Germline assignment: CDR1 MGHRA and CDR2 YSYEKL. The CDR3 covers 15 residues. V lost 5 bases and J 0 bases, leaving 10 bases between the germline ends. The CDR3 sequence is CASSEFITTNEKLFF. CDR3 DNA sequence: TGCGCCAGCAGCGAATTTATAACAACTAATGAAAAACTGTTTTTT.

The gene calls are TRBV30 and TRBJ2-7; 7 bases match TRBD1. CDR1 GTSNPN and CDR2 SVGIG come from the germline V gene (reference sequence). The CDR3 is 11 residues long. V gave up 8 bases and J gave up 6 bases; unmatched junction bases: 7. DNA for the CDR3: TGTGCCCGAGGGACAGTGGCCGAGCAGTACTTC. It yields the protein CARGTVAEQYF.

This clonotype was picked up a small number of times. The CDR3 nucleotides read TGCGCCAGCAGCCAAGACCCGGACAGGAGAGAGACCCAGTACTTC. It translates to CASSQDPDRRETQYF. The rearrangement links TRBV4-1 to TRBJ2-5, with 7 bases matching TRBD1. Looked up from germline, CDR1 is MGHRA and CDR2 is YSYEKL. The CDR3 totals 15 residues. V lost 0 bases and J lost 4; bases outside the gene matches: 5.

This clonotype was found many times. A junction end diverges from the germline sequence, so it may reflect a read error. The CDR3 nucleotides are TGTGCCAGCAGTTTTACAGGGAACACCGGGGAGCTGTTTTTT. Translation: CASSFTGNTGELFF. V is TRBV5-1 and J is TRBJ2-2; maybe TRBD1 (5 bases). The CDR3 contains 14 residues. CDR1 is SGHRS and CDR2 is YFSETQ in the germline V gene.

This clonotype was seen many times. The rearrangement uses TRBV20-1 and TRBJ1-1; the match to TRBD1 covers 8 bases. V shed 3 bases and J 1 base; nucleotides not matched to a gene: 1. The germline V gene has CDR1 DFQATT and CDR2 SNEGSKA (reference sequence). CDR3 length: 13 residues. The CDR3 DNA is TGCAGTGCTAGCGACAGGGGGAACACTGAAGCTTTCTTT. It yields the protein CSASDRGNTEAFF.

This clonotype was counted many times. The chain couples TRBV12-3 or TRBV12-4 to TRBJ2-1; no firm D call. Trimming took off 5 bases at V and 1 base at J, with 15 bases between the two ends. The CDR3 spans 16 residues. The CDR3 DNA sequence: TGTGCCAGCAGTCTAGGACCGGGCGGATCCTACAATGAGCAGTTCTTC. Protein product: CASSLGPGGSYNEQFF.

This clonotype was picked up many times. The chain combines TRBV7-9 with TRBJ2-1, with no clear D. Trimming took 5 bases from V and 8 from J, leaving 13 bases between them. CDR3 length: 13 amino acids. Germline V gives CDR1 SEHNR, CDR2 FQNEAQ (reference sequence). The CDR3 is CASSRRHTDEQFF. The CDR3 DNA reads TGTGCCAGCAGCCGGAGACACACCGATGAGCAGTTCTTC.

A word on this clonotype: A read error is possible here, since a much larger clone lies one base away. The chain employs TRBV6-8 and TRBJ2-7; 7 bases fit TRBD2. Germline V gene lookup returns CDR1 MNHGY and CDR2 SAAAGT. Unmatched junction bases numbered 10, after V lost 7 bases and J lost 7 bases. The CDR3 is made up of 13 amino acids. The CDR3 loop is CASTWGDYNEQYF. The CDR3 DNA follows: TGTGCCAGCACGTGGGGGGACTACAATGAGCAGTACTTC.

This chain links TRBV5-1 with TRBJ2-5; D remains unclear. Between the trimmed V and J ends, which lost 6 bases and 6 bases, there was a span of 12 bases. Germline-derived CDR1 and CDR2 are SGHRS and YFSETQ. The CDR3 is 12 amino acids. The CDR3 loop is CASKGQTQTQYF. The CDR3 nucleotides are TGCGCCAGCAAAGGGCAGACACAGACCCAGTACTTC.